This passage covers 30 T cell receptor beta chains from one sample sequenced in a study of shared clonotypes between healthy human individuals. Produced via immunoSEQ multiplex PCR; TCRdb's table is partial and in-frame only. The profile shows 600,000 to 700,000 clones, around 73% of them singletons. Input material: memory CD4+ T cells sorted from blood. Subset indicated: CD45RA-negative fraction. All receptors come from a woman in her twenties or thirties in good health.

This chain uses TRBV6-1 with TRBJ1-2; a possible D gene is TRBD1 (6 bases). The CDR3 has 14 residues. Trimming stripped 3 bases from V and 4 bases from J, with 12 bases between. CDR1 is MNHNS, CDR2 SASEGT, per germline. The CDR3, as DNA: TGTGCCAGCAGTGAGGGGCAGGGGATCTATGGCTACACCTTC. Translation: CASSEGQGIYGYTF.

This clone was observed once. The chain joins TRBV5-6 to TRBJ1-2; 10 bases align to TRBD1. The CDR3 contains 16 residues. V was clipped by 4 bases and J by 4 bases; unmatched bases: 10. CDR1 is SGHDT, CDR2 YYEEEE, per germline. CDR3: CASSLSGQGRLYGYTF. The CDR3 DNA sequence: TGTGCCAGCAGCCTATCGGGACAGGGGAGACTCTATGGCTACACCTTC.

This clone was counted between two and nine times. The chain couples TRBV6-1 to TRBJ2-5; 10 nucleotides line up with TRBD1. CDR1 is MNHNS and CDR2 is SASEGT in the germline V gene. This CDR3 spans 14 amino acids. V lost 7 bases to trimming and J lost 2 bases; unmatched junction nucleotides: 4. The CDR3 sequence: CASIRDRGQETQYF. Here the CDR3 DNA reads TGTGCCAGCATCCGGGACAGGGGACAAGAGACCCAGTACTTC.

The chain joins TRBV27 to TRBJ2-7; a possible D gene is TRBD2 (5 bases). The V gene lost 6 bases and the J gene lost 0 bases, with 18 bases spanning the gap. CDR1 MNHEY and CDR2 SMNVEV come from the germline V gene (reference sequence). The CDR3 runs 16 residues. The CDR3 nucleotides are TGTGCCAGCAGCCATAAACCCCCCCGGGACTCCTACGAGCAGTACTTC. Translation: CASSHKPPRDSYEQYF.

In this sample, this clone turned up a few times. The CDR3 is CASSYGQGKNEQFF. The CDR3 nucleotides are TGTGCCAGCAGTTACGGTCAGGGGAAGAATGAGCAGTTCTTC. This rearrangement joins TRBV6-5 to TRBJ2-1; possibly TRBD1 for D (6 bases). V was clipped by 2 bases and J by 7 bases, with 12 bases between them. Germline V gene lookup returns CDR1 MNHEY and CDR2 SVGAGI. This CDR3 spans 14 amino acids.

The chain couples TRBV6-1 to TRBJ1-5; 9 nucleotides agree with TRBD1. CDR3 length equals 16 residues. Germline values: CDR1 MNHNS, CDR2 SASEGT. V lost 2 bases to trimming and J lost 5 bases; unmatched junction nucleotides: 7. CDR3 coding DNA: TGTGCCAGCAGTGAACTCGGACAGGGGTTCGATCAGCCCCAGCATTTT. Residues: CASSELGQGFDQPQHF.

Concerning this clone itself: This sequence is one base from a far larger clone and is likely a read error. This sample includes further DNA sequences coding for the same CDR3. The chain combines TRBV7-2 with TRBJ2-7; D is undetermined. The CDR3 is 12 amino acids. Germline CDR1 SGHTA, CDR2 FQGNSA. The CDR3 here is CASSPYIEEQYF. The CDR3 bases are TGTGCCAGCAGCCCCTACATTGAGGAGCAGTATTTC.

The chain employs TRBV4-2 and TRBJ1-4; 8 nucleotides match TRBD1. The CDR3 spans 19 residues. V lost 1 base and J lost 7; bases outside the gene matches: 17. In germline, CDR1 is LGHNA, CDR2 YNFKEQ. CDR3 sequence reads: CASSQVSQGAKDLGEKLFF. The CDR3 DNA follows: TGTGCCAGCAGCCAAGTGTCGCAGGGGGCCAAAGACCTCGGTGAAAAACTGTTTTTT.

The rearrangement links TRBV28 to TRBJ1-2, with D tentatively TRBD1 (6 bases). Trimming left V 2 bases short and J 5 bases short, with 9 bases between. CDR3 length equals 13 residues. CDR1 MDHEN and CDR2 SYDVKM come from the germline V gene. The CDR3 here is CASSLRRGYGYTF. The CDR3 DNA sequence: TGTGCCAGCAGTTTACGGAGGGGGTATGGCTACACCTTC.

The CDR3 here is CASSQAGTGRYEQYF. CDR3 DNA: TGCGCCAGCAGCCAAGCCGGGACAGGGAGGTACGAGCAGTACTTC. The chain combines TRBV4-1 with TRBJ2-7; TRBD1 matches at 9 bases. Trimming took 1 base from V and 4 from J; bases not matched to a gene: 5. CDR1 MGHRA and CDR2 YSYEKL come from the germline V gene. This CDR3 is built from 15 residues.

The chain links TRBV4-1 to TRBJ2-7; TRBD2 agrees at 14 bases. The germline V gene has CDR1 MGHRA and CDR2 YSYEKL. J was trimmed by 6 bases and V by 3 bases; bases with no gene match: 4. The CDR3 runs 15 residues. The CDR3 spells CASSQTSGRAREQYF. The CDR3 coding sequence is TGCGCCAGCAGCCAGACTAGCGGGAGGGCCCGCGAGCAGTACTTC.

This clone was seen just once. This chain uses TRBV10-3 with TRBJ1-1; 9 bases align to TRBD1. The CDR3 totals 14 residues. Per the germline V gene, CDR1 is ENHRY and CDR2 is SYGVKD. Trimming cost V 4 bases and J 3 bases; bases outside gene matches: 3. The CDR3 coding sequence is TGTGCCATCAGTGTGACAGGGGGTGACACTGAAGCTTTCTTT. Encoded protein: CAISVTGGDTEAFF.

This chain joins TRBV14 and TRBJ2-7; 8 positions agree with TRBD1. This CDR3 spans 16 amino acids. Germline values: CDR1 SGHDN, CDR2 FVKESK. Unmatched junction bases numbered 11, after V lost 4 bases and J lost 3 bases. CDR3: CASSPTPGRGHYEQYF. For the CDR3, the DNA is TGTGCCAGCAGCCCCACCCCTGGCAGGGGGCACTACGAGCAGTACTTC. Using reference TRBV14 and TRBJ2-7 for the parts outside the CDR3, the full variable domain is EAGVTQFPSHSVIEKGQTVTLRCDPISGHDNLYWYRRVMGKEIKFLLHFVKESKQDESGMPNNRFLAERTGGTYSTLKVQPAELEDSGVYFCASSPTPGRGHYEQYFGPGTRLTVT.

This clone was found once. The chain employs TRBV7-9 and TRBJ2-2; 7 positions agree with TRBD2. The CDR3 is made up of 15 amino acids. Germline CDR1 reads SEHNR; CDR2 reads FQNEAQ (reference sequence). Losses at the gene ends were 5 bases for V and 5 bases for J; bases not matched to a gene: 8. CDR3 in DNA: TGTGCCAGCAGCCCCCTGGCGGGAGAAACCGGGGAGCTGTTTTTT. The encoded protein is CASSPLAGETGELFF. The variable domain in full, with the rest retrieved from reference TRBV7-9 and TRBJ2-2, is DTGVSQNPRHKITKRGQNVTFRCDPISEHNRLYWYRQTLGQGPEFLTYFQNEAQLEKSRLLSDRFSAERPKGSFSTLEIQRTEQGDSAMYLCASSPLAGETGELFFGEGSRLTVL.

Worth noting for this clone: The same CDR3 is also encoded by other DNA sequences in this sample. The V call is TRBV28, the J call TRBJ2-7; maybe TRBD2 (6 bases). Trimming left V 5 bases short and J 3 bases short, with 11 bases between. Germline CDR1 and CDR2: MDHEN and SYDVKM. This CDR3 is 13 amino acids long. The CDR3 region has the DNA TGTGCCAGCAGTCCGACTAGGGGCTACGAGCAGTACTTC. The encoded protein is CASSPTRGYEQYF.

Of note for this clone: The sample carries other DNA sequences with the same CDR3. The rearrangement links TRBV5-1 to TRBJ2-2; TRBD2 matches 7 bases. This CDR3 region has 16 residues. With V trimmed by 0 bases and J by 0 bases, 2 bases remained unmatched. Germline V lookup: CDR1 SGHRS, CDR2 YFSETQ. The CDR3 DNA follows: TGCGCCAGCAGCTTGGGGACTAGTTCGAACACCGGGGAGCTGTTTTTT. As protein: CASSLGTSSNTGELFF.

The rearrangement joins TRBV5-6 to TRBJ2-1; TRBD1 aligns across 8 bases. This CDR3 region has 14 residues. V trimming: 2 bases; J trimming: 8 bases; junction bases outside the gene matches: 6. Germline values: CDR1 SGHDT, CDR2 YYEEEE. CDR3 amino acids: CASSFAPTGDEQFF. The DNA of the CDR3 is TGTGCCAGCAGCTTCGCCCCGACAGGGGATGAGCAGTTCTTC.

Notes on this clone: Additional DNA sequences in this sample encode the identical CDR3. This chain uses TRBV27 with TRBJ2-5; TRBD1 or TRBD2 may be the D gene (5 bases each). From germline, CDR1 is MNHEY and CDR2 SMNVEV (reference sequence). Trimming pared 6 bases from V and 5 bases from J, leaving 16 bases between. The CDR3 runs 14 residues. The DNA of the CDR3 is TGTGCCAGCAGCTCCGGGGACCGGCGGGAGACCCAGTACTTC. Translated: CASSSGDRRETQYF.

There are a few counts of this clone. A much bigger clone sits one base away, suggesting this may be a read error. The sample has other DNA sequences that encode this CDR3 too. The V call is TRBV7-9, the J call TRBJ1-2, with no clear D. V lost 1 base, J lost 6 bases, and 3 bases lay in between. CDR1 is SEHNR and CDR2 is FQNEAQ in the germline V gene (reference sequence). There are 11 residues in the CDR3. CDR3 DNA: TGTGCCAGCAGCTTAGGAGATGGCTACACCTTC. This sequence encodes CASSLGDGYTF.

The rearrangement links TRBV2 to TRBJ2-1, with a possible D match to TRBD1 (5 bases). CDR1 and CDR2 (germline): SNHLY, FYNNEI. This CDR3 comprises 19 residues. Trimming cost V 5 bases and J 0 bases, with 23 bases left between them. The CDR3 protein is CASSLLGSADISSYNEQFF. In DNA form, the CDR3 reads TGTGCCAGCAGTCTCCTCGGGTCGGCGGACATCAGCTCCTACAATGAGCAGTTCTTC.

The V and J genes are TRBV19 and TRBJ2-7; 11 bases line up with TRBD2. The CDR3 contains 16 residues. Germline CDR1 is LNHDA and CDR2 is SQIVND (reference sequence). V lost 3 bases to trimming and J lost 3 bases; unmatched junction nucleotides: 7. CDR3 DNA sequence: TGTGCCAGTAGTATCGCGCTAGCGGGAGGTATCTACGAGCAGTACTTC. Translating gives CASSIALAGGIYEQYF.

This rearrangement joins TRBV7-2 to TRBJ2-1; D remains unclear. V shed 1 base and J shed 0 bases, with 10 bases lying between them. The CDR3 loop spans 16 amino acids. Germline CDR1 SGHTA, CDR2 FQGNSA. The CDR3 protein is CASSLGLSFSYNEQFF. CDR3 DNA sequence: TGTGCCAGCAGCTTAGGGCTGAGCTTCTCCTACAATGAGCAGTTCTTC.

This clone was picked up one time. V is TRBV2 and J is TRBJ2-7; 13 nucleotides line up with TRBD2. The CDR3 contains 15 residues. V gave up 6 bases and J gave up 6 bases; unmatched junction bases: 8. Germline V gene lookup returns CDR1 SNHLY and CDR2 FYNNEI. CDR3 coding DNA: TGTGCCAGCAGGACTAGCGGGAGGACATTTCCCGAGCAGTACTTC. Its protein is CASRTSGRTFPEQYF. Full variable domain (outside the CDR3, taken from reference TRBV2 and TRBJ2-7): EPEVTQTPSHQVTQMGQEVILRCVPISNHLYFYWYRQILGQKVEFLVSFYNNEISEKSEIFDDQFSVERPDGSNFTLKIRSTKLEDSAMYFCASRTSGRTFPEQYFGPGTRLTVT.

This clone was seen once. CDR3 in amino acids: CASSIDPPGPPGGYTF. The CDR3 bases are TGTGCCAGTAGTATAGATCCCCCAGGACCCCCCGGCGGCTACACCTTC. The V call is TRBV19, the J call TRBJ1-2; D is uncertain. The V end lost 0 bases, the J end lost 8 bases, and 19 bases lay between the germline ends. CDR1 LNHDA and CDR2 SQIVND come from the germline V gene (reference sequence). The CDR3 runs to 16 residues.

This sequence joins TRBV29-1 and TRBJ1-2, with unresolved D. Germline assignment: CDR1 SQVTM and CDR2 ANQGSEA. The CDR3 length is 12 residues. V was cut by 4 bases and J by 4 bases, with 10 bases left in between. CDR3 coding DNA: TGCAGCGTTGGAACCGGGTCCTATGGCTACACCTTC. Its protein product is CSVGTGSYGYTF. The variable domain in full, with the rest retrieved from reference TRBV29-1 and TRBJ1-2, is SAVISQKPSRDICQRGTSLTIQCQVDSQVTMMFWYRQQPGQSLTLIATANQGSEATYESGFVIDKFPISRPNLTFSTLTVSNMSPEDSSIYLCSVGTGSYGYTFGSGTRLTVV.

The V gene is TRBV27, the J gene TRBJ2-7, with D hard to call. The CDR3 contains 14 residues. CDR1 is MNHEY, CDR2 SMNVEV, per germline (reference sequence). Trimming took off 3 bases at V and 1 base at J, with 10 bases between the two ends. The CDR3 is CASSFHPFSYEQYF. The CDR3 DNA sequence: TGTGCCAGCAGTTTCCACCCGTTTTCCTACGAGCAGTACTTC.

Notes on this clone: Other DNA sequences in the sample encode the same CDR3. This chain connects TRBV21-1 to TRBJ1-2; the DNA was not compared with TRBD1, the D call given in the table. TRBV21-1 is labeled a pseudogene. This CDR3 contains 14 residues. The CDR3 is CASSKQGANYGYTF. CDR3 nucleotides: TGTGCCAGCAGCAAGCAGGGGGCAAACTATGGCTACACCTTC.

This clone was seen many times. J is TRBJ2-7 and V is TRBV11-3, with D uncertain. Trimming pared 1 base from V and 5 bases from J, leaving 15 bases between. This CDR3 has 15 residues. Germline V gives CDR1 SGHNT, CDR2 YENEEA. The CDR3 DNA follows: TGTGCCAGCAGCTTAGGGGCAGGCACTCGAGACGAGCAGTACTTC. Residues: CASSLGAGTRDEQYF. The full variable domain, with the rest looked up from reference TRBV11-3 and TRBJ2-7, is EAGVVQSPRYKIIEKKQPVAFWCNPISGHNTLYWYLQNLGQGPELLIRYENEEAVDDSQLPKDRFSAERLKGVDSTLKIQPAELGDSAVYLCASSLGAGTRDEQYFGPGTRLTVT.

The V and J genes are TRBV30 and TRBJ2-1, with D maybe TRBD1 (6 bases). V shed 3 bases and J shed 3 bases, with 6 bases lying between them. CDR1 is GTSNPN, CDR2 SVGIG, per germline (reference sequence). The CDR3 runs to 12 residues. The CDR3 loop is CAWRQGYNEQFF. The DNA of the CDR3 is TGTGCCTGGAGACAGGGCTACAATGAGCAGTTCTTC.

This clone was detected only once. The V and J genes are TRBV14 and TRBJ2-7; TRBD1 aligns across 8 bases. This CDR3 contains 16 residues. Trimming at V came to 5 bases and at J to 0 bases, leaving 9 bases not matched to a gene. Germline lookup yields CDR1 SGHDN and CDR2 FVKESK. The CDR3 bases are TGTGCCAGCAGCACACGACAGGGGTTCAGCTCCTACGAGCAGTACTTC. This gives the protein CASSTRQGFSSYEQYF.